The rows below give T cell receptor beta chains drawn from one sample of a study of shared clonotypes between healthy human individuals. Some clones are missing from TCRdb's copy, which holds only in-frame ones; the method was immunoSEQ multiplex PCR. The sample lists just under 95,000 clones; about 70% were seen once. The material sequenced was memory CD8+ T cells sorted from blood. The receptors derive from a man under 40 in good health. The conserved cysteine and the conserved F or W are not part of the CDR3 here.

j_call v_call cdr3_length cdr3_aa
TRBJ2-1 TRBV27 11 ASSLSEYNEQF
TRBJ2-7 TRBV5-8 11 ASSRGQAYEQY
TRBJ2-3 TRBV4-1 11 ASSPAGGHTQY
TRBJ2-7 TRBV2 11 ASRASGNYEQY
TRBJ1-2 TRBV27 14 ASISSPSRSGYGYT
TRBJ2-1 TRBV18 12 ASSPQSGGGEQF
TRBJ2-3 TRBV28 12 ASSPRTISDTQY
TRBJ2-5 TRBV18 15 ASSLLPGRQAKETQY
TRBJ2-2 TRBV25-1 13 ASSDDSANTGELF
TRBJ2-1 TRBV27 15 ASSPHPLGNTNNEQF
TRBJ2-1 TRBV2 11 ASSGASSYEQF